The clone carrying this TCR beta chain was counted between two and nine times. Per the authors' pipeline: Reference gene primer amplification yielded estimated nucleated cell counts. The table came from immunoSEQ multiplex PCR; TCRdb's copy has only in-frame clones and leaves some out. V, J and clone size reflect that table, while D and trimming were determined from the DNA. Counted here are about 250,000 clones, more than 75% occurring once; the ten biggest clones make up around 1.5%. The V and J ends lost 0 bases and 5 bases respectively, with 11 bases between them. The CDR3 extends over 15 amino acids. Germline V gene sequence: CDR1 SGDLS, CDR2 YYNGEE. These data come from a study of blood T cell repertoires in COVID-19. For the study at large: Whether acute or convalescent, the COVID-19 samples came from the United States, Italy and Spain. Sample material is recorded as cDNA or gDNA derived from T cells, B-cell-depleted T cells, or PBMCs.

The sequence derives from a woman aged 60-70 years who had recovered from COVID-19. The rearrangement uses TRBV9 and TRBJ1-4; D unresolved. Sequenced sample: peripheral blood. The CDR3 region is CASSVGGRRNEKLFF. The CDR3 DNA reads TGTGCCAGCAGCGTAGGCGGCAGGAGGAATGAAAAACTGTTTTTT.